The 32 T cell receptor beta chains presented below share a single source sample, sequenced in a study of long-term antiretroviral therapy in people with HIV. Running of the v3.0 immunoSEQ assay took place at survey level. Some clones are missing from TCRdb's copy, which holds only in-frame ones; the method was immunoSEQ multiplex PCR. The sample lists about 44,000 clones, nearly 95% occurring once. The starting material was unsorted PBMCs, obtained 3.7 years after starting antiretroviral therapy. Receptors originate from a woman between 45 and 60 years old with HIV.

The chain is built from TRBV19 and TRBJ1-4, with D unclear. CDR3 length: 17 amino acids. CDR1 and CDR2 (germline): LNHDA, SQIVND (reference sequence). The V end lost 3 bases, the J end lost 0 bases, and 14 bases lay between the germline ends. The CDR3 sequence: CASSISSGTATNEKLFF. The CDR3, as DNA: TGTGCCAGTAGTATTTCATCAGGCACTGCAACTAATGAAAAACTGTTTTTT. The variable domain in full, with the rest retrieved from reference TRBV19 and TRBJ1-4, is DGGITQSPKYLFRKEGQNVTLSCEQNLNHDAMYWYRQDPGQGLRLIYYSQIVNDFQKGDIAEGYSVSREKKESFPLTVTSAQKNPTAFYLCASSISSGTATNEKLFFGSGTQLSVL.

The rearrangement joins TRBV5-4 to TRBJ1-2, with D hard to call. V was cut by 0 bases and J by 8 bases, with 8 bases left in between. The CDR3 is 12 amino acids. Germline lookup yields CDR1 SGHNT and CDR2 YYREEE (reference sequence). CDR3 loop: CASSLDRVGYTF. The CDR3 coding sequence is TGTGCCAGCAGCTTGGACCGGGTCGGCTACACCTTC.

This sequence joins TRBV7-9 and TRBJ1-1; 8 bases fit TRBD1. This CDR3 contains 15 residues. With 5 bases clipped from V and 1 base from J, the junction kept 6 bases outside the gene matches. Germline CDR1 is SEHNR and CDR2 is FQNEAQ (reference sequence). In DNA, the CDR3 is TGTGCCAGCAGCCAGGATGGGACAGGGAACACTGAAGCTTTCTTT. Translation: CASSQDGTGNTEAFF.

The chain combines TRBV15 with TRBJ2-3, with 8 nucleotides matching TRBD2. From germline, CDR1 is LNHNV and CDR2 YYDKDF (reference sequence). There are 14 residues in the CDR3. J gave up 4 bases and V 3 bases, and 3 bases lay outside the gene matches. The CDR3 DNA sequence: TGTGCCACCAGCAGCGCCGGGAGGGCAGATACGCAGTATTTT. The encoded protein is CATSSAGRADTQYF.

The rearrangement joins TRBV5-1 to TRBJ2-2; TRBD2 aligns across 12 bases. The J segment lost 3 bases and the V segment lost 4 bases, leaving 4 bases of the junction unmatched. CDR3 length equals 16 residues. Germline loops: CDR1 SGHRS, CDR2 YFSETQ. CDR3 amino acids: CASSTGLAGYTGELFF. The CDR3 coding sequence is TGCGCCAGCAGCACCGGACTAGCGGGGTACACCGGGGAGCTGTTTTTT.

The chain links TRBV7-2 to TRBJ2-3, with 9 nucleotides matching TRBD2. Losses at the gene ends were 1 base for V and 0 bases for J; bases not matched to a gene: 11. CDR3 length: 19 residues. Per the germline V gene, CDR1 is SGHTA and CDR2 is FQGNSA. The DNA for the CDR3 is TGTGCCAGCAGCTTAGACCCAACCGCGGGGGGGCAGAGCACAGATACGCAGTATTTT. Its protein product is CASSLDPTAGGQSTDTQYF.

The CDR3 loop reads CASSAATGGAGEKLFF. CDR3 DNA: TGTGCCAGCAGCGCCGCAACGGGGGGAGCCGGGGAAAAACTGTTTTTT. This rearrangement joins TRBV9 to TRBJ1-4, with D maybe TRBD1 (5 bases). Germline CDR1 SGDLS, CDR2 YYNGEE. Between the trimmed V and J ends, which lost 3 bases and 8 bases, there was a span of 20 bases. The CDR3 contains 16 residues.

The chain combines TRBV10-3 with TRBJ1-6; the D gene is possibly TRBD1 (5 bases). Trimming shortened V by 10 bases and J by 0 bases, and 19 bases separated the two germline ends. From germline, CDR1 is ENHRY and CDR2 SYGVKD. The CDR3 totals 17 residues. The DNA for the CDR3 is TGTGCCAGCAGGTCCGGTGGGGGAAGCTCCTATAATTCACCCCTCCACTTT. The encoded protein is CASRSGGGSSYNSPLHF.

The chain combines TRBV7-3 with TRBJ1-2; 9 bases match TRBD1. The junction had 4 bases not matched to a gene; V was cut back by 1 base and J by 7 bases. Germline V lookup: CDR1 SGHTA, CDR2 FQGTGA. CDR3 size: 14 residues. Here the CDR3 DNA reads TGTGCCAGCAGCTTAAGGACAGGGGACGGTGGCTACACCTTC. It encodes CASSLRTGDGGYTF.

V usage is TRBV5-6 and J usage is TRBJ2-4; D tentatively reads TRBD1 or TRBD2 (6 bases each). Germline lookup yields CDR1 SGHDT and CDR2 YYEEEE. This CDR3 has 14 amino acids. Deletions cut 2 bases from V and 5 bases from J, with 11 bases between. The CDR3 region is CASSFWGAENIQYF. The CDR3, as DNA: TGTGCCAGCAGCTTTTGGGGGGCTGAAAACATTCAGTACTTC.

This rearrangement joins TRBV30 to TRBJ1-2; no clear D. From germline, CDR1 is GTSNPN and CDR2 SVGIG (reference sequence). There are 12 residues in the CDR3. The germline V and J ends were trimmed by 2 bases and 7 bases, with 11 bases remaining between them. DNA for the CDR3: TGTGCCTGGAGTAGAACATACGGTGGCTACACCTTC. It is translated as CAWSRTYGGYTF.

V usage is TRBV30 and J usage is TRBJ1-1; no reliable D call. Per germline, CDR1 GTSNPN and CDR2 SVGIG (reference sequence). The CDR3 runs 15 residues. Trimming removed 1 base from V and 2 bases from J, with 14 bases in between. CDR3 in DNA: TGTGCCTGGAGTGGAGGTCCCCCCACCAACACTGAAGCTTTCTTT. Encoded protein: CAWSGGPPTNTEAFF.

Remarks on this clone: The junction shows a germline mismatch at one end, possibly a read error. The chain combines TRBV7-9 with TRBJ1-2, with 9 bases matching TRBD1. This CDR3 contains 13 residues. Germline values: CDR1 SEHNR, CDR2 FQNEAQ (reference sequence). Here the CDR3 DNA reads TGTGCCAACAGCATACAGGGGGCGCGTGGCTACACCTTC. Its translation: CANSIQGARGYTF.

The chain recombines TRBV6-5 with TRBJ1-2; the D gene is possibly TRBD1 (5 bases). CDR3 length equals 13 residues. The germline V gene has CDR1 MNHEY and CDR2 SVGAGI. The CDR3 DNA is TGTGCAGTGGGTCAGGGCACTAACTATGGCTACACCTTC. Translated, it gives CAVGQGTNYGYTF.

This chain links TRBV7-9 with TRBJ2-1; D unclear. Germline lookup yields CDR1 SEHNR and CDR2 FQNEAQ (reference sequence). The CDR3 is 16 amino acids. V lost 0 bases, J lost 4 bases, and 13 bases lay in between. The CDR3 sequence: CASSLAQGSLYNEQFF. CDR3 bases: TGTGCCAGCAGCTTAGCGCAAGGTAGCCTTTACAATGAGCAGTTCTTC.

This clone came up once. The rearrangement joins TRBV5-1 to TRBJ2-7; D uncertain. Trimming took 4 bases from V and 1 from J, leaving 6 bases between them. This CDR3 is 12 amino acids long. Looked up from germline, CDR1 is SGHRS and CDR2 is YFSETQ. For the CDR3, the DNA is TGCGCCAGCAGCACCTCTTCCTACGAGCAGTACTTC. Protein sequence: CASSTSSYEQYF.

The V gene is TRBV7-3, the J gene TRBJ2-2; no reliable D call. From germline, CDR1 is SGHTA and CDR2 FQGTGA. This CDR3 spans 16 amino acids. The V and J ends lost 0 bases and 1 base respectively, with 9 bases between them. This CDR3 reads CASSLTPSWNTGELFF. In DNA form, the CDR3 reads TGTGCCAGCAGCTTAACTCCCAGCTGGAACACCGGGGAGCTGTTTTTT.

This chain connects TRBV2 to TRBJ2-1, with D possibly being TRBD2 (6 bases). The CDR3 consists of 16 residues. Germline V gene sequence: CDR1 SNHLY, CDR2 FYNNEI. V was pared by 6 bases and J by 8 bases, with 23 bases between. This CDR3 reads CASRLNRDSVIYEQFF. The CDR3 DNA sequence: TGTGCCAGCAGACTTAACCGGGACTCGGTTATCTATGAGCAGTTCTTC.

V gene TRBV5-8 combines with J gene TRBJ2-1; D may correspond to TRBD1 or TRBD2 (6 bases each). The CDR3 has 15 amino acids. The V gene's germline CDR1 is SGHTS and CDR2 YDEGEE. V lost 0 bases, J lost 6 bases, and 13 bases lay in between. The chain's CDR3 is CASSLERGPGNEQFF. In DNA form, the CDR3 reads TGTGCCAGCAGCTTGGAACGGGGGCCAGGCAATGAGCAGTTCTTC.

V and J are TRBV6-1 and TRBJ1-1, with 7 bases matching TRBD1. Per the germline V gene, CDR1 is MNHNS and CDR2 is SASEGT. V shed 4 bases, J shed 4 bases, and the junction held 6 bases outside the gene matches. The CDR3 extends over 14 amino acids. As DNA, the CDR3 is TGTGCCAGCAGTGTGAGACAGGGATTCACTGAAGCTTTCTTT. Its translation is CASSVRQGFTEAFF.

The CDR3 nucleotides read TGTGCCAGCAGTAGGGGGGCAACTAATGAAAAACTGTTTTTT. Amino acids: CASSRGATNEKLFF. The gene calls are TRBV5-4 and TRBJ1-4, with a weak D call TRBD1 (6 bases). This CDR3 is built from 14 residues. V was cut by 5 bases and J by 0 bases, with 8 bases left in between. Germline lookup yields CDR1 SGHNT and CDR2 YYREEE (reference sequence).

The V and J genes are TRBV7-9 and TRBJ2-3; TRBD2 might be the D (7 bases). Germline-derived CDR1 and CDR2 are SEHNR and FQNEAQ (reference sequence). V was clipped by 4 bases and J by 2 bases, with 16 bases between them. The CDR3 extends over 16 amino acids. CDR3 nucleotides: TGTGCCAGCAGCTGGGGGGGCATATTAGACACAGATACGCAGTATTTT. Protein product: CASSWGGILDTDTQYF.

The chain couples TRBV2 to TRBJ2-3; 9 bases fit TRBD1. The CDR3 runs to 15 residues. The junction had 7 bases not matched to a gene; V was cut back by 6 bases and J by 3 bases. The germline V gene encodes CDR1 SNHLY and CDR2 FYNNEI. The CDR3 protein is CASSLDRGETDTQYF. As DNA, the CDR3 is TGTGCCAGCAGCCTTGACAGGGGGGAGACAGATACGCAGTATTTT.

CDR3 in DNA: TGCGCCAGCAGCTTGGATAGGGGCAATGAGCAGTTCTTC. This encodes CASSLDRGNEQFF. The chain recombines TRBV5-1 with TRBJ2-1, with D perhaps TRBD1 (5 bases). The CDR3 sequence is 13 residues long. CDR1 is SGHRS and CDR2 is YFSETQ in the germline V gene. V was clipped by 0 bases and J by 6 bases, with 7 bases between them.

The chain employs TRBV6-5 and TRBJ1-1; no reliable D call. The length of the CDR3 is 14 residues. Looked up from germline, CDR1 is MNHEY and CDR2 is SVGAGI. The V end was cut by 3 bases, the J end by 2 bases, with 10 bases between. CDR3 DNA sequence: TGTGCCAGCAGTTATAATGAAGCCAACACTGAAGCTTTCTTT. Translation gives CASSYNEANTEAFF.

J is TRBJ2-5 and V is TRBV7-9; 8 positions agree with TRBD1. CDR1 is SEHNR, CDR2 FQNEAQ, per germline (reference sequence). The CDR3 runs 14 residues. Germline trimming cut 5 bases from V and 1 base from J; bases unmatched to any gene: 3. CDR3 protein: CASSLGQGQETQYF. CDR3 DNA: TGTGCCAGCAGCCTAGGACAGGGCCAAGAGACCCAGTACTTC.

The chain has TRBV5-4 and TRBJ1-5, with D unclear. The CDR3 totals 15 residues. Germline V gives CDR1 SGHNT, CDR2 YYREEE (reference sequence). The germline V and J ends were trimmed by 3 bases and 3 bases, with 13 bases remaining between them. CDR3 region: CASSSGPGFNQPQHF. The CDR3 nucleotides are TGTGCCAGCAGCTCGGGTCCGGGATTCAATCAGCCCCAGCATTTT.

V gene TRBV5-1 combines with J gene TRBJ1-6, with D unresolved. CDR1 and CDR2 from the germline V gene are SGHRS and YFSETQ. The CDR3 covers 13 residues. Trimming removed 0 bases at V and 8 bases at J, with 6 bases between. The CDR3 DNA reads as TGCGCCAGCAGCTTGGAAAGGGATTCACCCCTCCACTTT. Its translation: CASSLERDSPLHF.

A remark on this clone: The same CDR3 arises from other DNA sequences in this sample as well. The chain carries TRBV7-2 and TRBJ2-2; D unresolved. Germline CDR1 and CDR2: SGHTA and FQGNSA. This CDR3 spans 15 amino acids. The V gene lost 1 base and the J gene lost 4 bases, with 10 bases spanning the gap. The CDR3 spells CASSLGPPGTGELFF. The CDR3 DNA sequence: TGTGCCAGCAGCTTAGGCCCGCCGGGCACCGGGGAGCTGTTTTTT.

The chain couples TRBV2 to TRBJ1-3, with unresolved D. V lost 2 bases, J lost 0 bases, and 8 bases lay in between. The CDR3 has 15 residues. CDR1 and CDR2 (germline): SNHLY, FYNNEI. The CDR3 loop is CASSEISSSGNTIYF. CDR3 coding DNA: TGTGCCAGCAGTGAAATATCCTCCTCTGGAAACACCATATATTTT.

The chain recombines TRBV23-1 with TRBJ1-5; TRBD1 might be the D (5 bases). TRBV23-1 is an open reading frame whose function is uncertain. Trimming took off 0 bases at V and 6 bases at J, with 9 bases between the two ends. This CDR3 comprises 14 residues. The CDR3 loop reads CASSQSMGVQPQHF. Here the CDR3 DNA reads TGCGCCAGCAGTCAATCGATGGGGGTTCAGCCCCAGCATTTT.

J is TRBJ2-6 and V is TRBV5-5, with D possibly being TRBD2 (5 bases). The CDR3 sequence is 17 residues long. From germline, CDR1 is SGHKS and CDR2 YYEKEE (reference sequence). V lost 4 bases, J lost 0 bases, and 14 bases lay in between. CDR3 nucleotide sequence: TGTGCCAGCAGCACCGCCCCCGGGATCTCTGGGGCCAACGTCCTGACTTTC. As protein: CASSTAPGISGANVLTF.